This T cell receptor (beta chain) was captured by sequencing in a study of shared clonotypes between healthy human individuals. Study in general: The donor pool was made up of two women and three men aged 18 to 49.

Assay used: immunoSEQ multiplex PCR; TCRdb lists only in-frame clones, some missing. This table holds approximately 2,300,000 clones, 85% to 95% found once. Unmatched junction bases numbered 1, after V lost 3 bases and J lost 1 base. The germline gives CDR1 SGHAT, CDR2 FQNNGV. This CDR3 has 14 residues. This receptor was taken from a man aged 18 to 29 in good health. Some clones in this sample may be carry-over from other donors' samples. V gene TRBV11-2 combines with J gene TRBJ2-7, with 9 positions matching TRBD2. The material sequenced was naive CD4+ T cells from PBMCs. Subset given: CD45RA+ positively selected. The CDR3 nucleotides read TGTGCCAGCAGCTTTAGCGGGGGTTCCTACGAGCAGTACTTC. It encodes CASSFSGGSYEQYF.